The entry below describes one T cell receptor beta chain. V lost 2 bases to trimming and J lost 2 bases, with 16 bases between them. CDR3 length equals 16 residues. CDR1 SGHDN and CDR2 FVKESK come from the germline V gene. This entry is derived from a study of T-cell memory formation after mild COVID-19. TCRdb redid the calling of the 5' RACE reads with MiXCR, one entry per CDR3 protein. In the table there are 450,000 or so distinct CDR3 sequences, 20% of which are singletons. Sequenced material: PBMCs or a T cell subset sorted from them (not recorded which). This receptor was obtained from an adult woman who had mild COVID-19 (a few samples of this study predate the infection). Cell type and time point are not known. This chain connects TRBV14 to TRBJ2-7, with a tentative D call TRBD1 (6 bases). CDR3 sequence reads: CASSQYTGTKTYEQYF. The DNA for the CDR3 is TGTGCCAGCAGCCAATACACCGGGACAAAGACCTACGAGCAGTACTTC.